Below, 20 T cell receptor beta chains from the same sample are listed, as sequenced in a study of blood T cell repertoires in COVID-19. The repertoire was sequenced with immunoSEQ multiplex PCR; TCRdb's copy has only in-frame clones and lacks some. Among 220,000 or so clones listed, 85% to 90% were seen once. The material sequenced was peripheral blood. The receptors come from a woman in her fifties or sixties with COVID-19, enrolled during active disease.

The chain is built from TRBV6-1 and TRBJ2-5, with 7 bases lining up with TRBD1. CDR3 length: 13 residues. Trimming cost V 1 base and J 7 bases; bases outside gene matches: 3. Germline loops: CDR1 MNHNS, CDR2 SASEGT. The DNA for the CDR3 is TGTGCCAGCAGTGAAGAACAGGGGACGACCCAGTACTTC. Translation gives CASSEEQGTTQYF.

The V and J genes are TRBV5-5 and TRBJ2-3; TRBD2 aligns across 14 bases. The CDR3 totals 17 residues. CDR1 and CDR2 from the germline V gene are SGHKS and YYEKEE (reference sequence). Germline trimming cut 0 bases from V and 6 bases from J; bases unmatched to any gene: 6. CDR3 coding DNA: TGTGCCAGCAGCTTGGGGACTAGCGGGGGGCTGGGGGATACGCAGTATTTT. Its protein product is CASSLGTSGGLGDTQYF.

The chain employs TRBV18 and TRBJ2-3, with unresolved D. With 3 bases removed from V and 2 bases from J, the gap between germline ends came to 12 bases. Per germline, CDR1 KGHSH and CDR2 LQKENI. This CDR3 spans 15 amino acids. The CDR3 bases are TGTGCCAGCTCACCGCTTTCAGGTGACACAGATACGCAGTATTTT. Residues: CASSPLSGDTDTQYF.

The J gene is TRBJ2-1, the V gene TRBV27; tentative D call: TRBD1 (6 bases). This CDR3 is built from 16 residues. Trimming left V 6 bases short and J 2 bases short, with 17 bases between. Looked up from germline, CDR1 is MNHEY and CDR2 is SMNVEV (reference sequence). The CDR3 DNA reads TGTGCCAGCAGCCTCCAGGGGCCCCCAACCTACAATGAGCAGTTCTTC. It yields the protein CASSLQGPPTYNEQFF.

V is TRBV29-1 and J is TRBJ2-3, with a possible D match to TRBD1 (5 bases). Deletions cut 4 bases from V and 6 bases from J, with 14 bases between. CDR3 length: 13 amino acids. Germline V CDR1 and CDR2: SQVTM, ANQGSEA. The CDR3 nucleotides read TGCAGCGTTGGACAGCTAGTTGCGGATACGCAGTATTTT. It translates to CSVGQLVADTQYF.

The chain has TRBV7-2 and TRBJ1-2; the D gene is possibly TRBD1 (6 bases). The CDR3 length is 15 residues. The ends were cut back, 5 bases at V and 0 bases at J, with 13 bases in the middle. Germline loops: CDR1 SGHTA, CDR2 FQGNSA. DNA of the CDR3: TGTGCCAGCAGCGGCAGGACAGACTCTAACTATGGCTACACCTTC. Translating gives CASSGRTDSNYGYTF. Looking up the rest from reference TRBV7-2 and TRBJ1-2 gives the full variable domain: GAGVSQSPSNKVTEKGKDVELRCDPISGHTALYWYRQSLGQGLEFLIYFQGNSAPDKSGLPSDRFSAERTGGSVSTLTIQRTQQEDSAVYLCASSGRTDSNYGYTFGSGTRLTVV.

This clone has a single count. The rearrangement links TRBV23-1 to TRBJ2-1; TRBD1 is a possible D gene (5 bases). TRBV23-1 is sorted into the ORF group, with uncertain function. V shed 4 bases and J shed 2 bases, with 15 bases lying between them. The CDR3 consists of 16 residues. The CDR3 DNA follows: TGCGCCAGCAGTCCCCAATCAGGGTTTACCTACAATGAGCAGTTCTTC. Its translation: CASSPQSGFTYNEQFF.

The rearrangement links TRBV10-3 to TRBJ2-5; 11 bases match TRBD2. V gave up 0 bases and J gave up 2 bases; unmatched junction bases: 5. CDR1 and CDR2 (germline): ENHRY, SYGVKD. The CDR3 consists of 17 residues. Here the CDR3 reads CAISESGLAGGQETQYF. The CDR3 DNA is TGTGCCATCAGTGAGTCTGGGCTAGCGGGAGGACAAGAGACCCAGTACTTC.

The genes are TRBV7-9 and TRBJ1-2; TRBD1 agrees at 8 bases. Trimming removed 5 bases from V and 4 bases from J; junction bases left unmatched: 3. Germline V gene sequence: CDR1 SEHNR, CDR2 FQNEAQ (reference sequence). The CDR3 covers 13 residues. CDR3: CASSPGTGYGYTF. DNA of the CDR3: TGTGCCAGCAGCCCAGGGACAGGCTATGGCTACACCTTC.

The chain recombines TRBV5-4 with TRBJ2-5, with D perhaps TRBD1 (5 bases). V dropped 0 bases and J dropped 2 bases, with 8 bases sitting between them. CDR3 length: 14 residues. The germline CDR1 and CDR2 sequences are SGHNT and YYREEE (reference sequence). CDR3 in amino acids: CASSLDPGQETQYF. DNA for the CDR3: TGTGCCAGCAGCTTGGACCCAGGGCAAGAGACCCAGTACTTC.

V gene TRBV11-2 combines with J gene TRBJ1-6; 11 bases map to TRBD1. The germline gives CDR1 SGHAT, CDR2 FQNNGV. After removal of 3 bases from V and 1 base from J, the junction contained 2 bases not matched to a gene. The CDR3 sequence is 17 residues long. CDR3 region: CASSFWDRGSYNSPLHF. The CDR3 coding sequence is TGTGCCAGCAGCTTTTGGGACAGGGGGTCCTATAATTCACCCCTCCACTTT.

The chain combines TRBV11-2 with TRBJ1-6; 11 bases align to TRBD1. This CDR3 comprises 15 residues. Germline assignment: CDR1 SGHAT and CDR2 FQNNGV. The J segment lost 10 bases and the V segment lost 3 bases, leaving 5 bases of the junction unmatched. CDR3 nucleotide sequence: TGTGCCAGCAGCTTCCCCGGGACAGGGGGATCACCCCTCCACTTT. Translating gives CASSFPGTGGSPLHF.

The V call is TRBV21-1, the J call TRBJ2-4; the table gives TRBD2 as D, unverified against the DNA. TRBV21-1 constitutes a pseudogene. The CDR3 is made up of 16 amino acids. The CDR3 protein is CASSLWGGLAKNIQYF. CDR3 coding DNA: TGTGCCAGCAGCCTCTGGGGGGGTCTAGCCAAAAACATTCAGTACTTC.

This clone came up once. This chain links TRBV19 with TRBJ2-7, with 7 bases aligning to TRBD1. The CDR3 contains 15 residues. The germline gives CDR1 LNHDA, CDR2 SQIVND (reference sequence). With V trimmed by 5 bases and J by 2 bases, 9 bases remained unmatched. The CDR3 coding sequence is TGTGCCAGTAGTTGGGTACGGCAGGGGGCCTACGAGCAGTACTTC. It encodes CASSWVRQGAYEQYF.

The gene calls are TRBV19 and TRBJ1-5; possibly TRBD1 for D (5 bases). The V gene lost 10 bases and the J gene lost 8 bases, with 15 bases spanning the gap. Per germline, CDR1 LNHDA and CDR2 SQIVND (reference sequence). The CDR3 extends over 12 amino acids. CDR3 amino acids: CAMGQPPEPQHF. Written as DNA, the CDR3 is TGTGCCATGGGGCAGCCGCCAGAGCCCCAGCATTTT.

The genes are TRBV30 and TRBJ2-5, with 7 bases matching TRBD2. J was trimmed by 4 bases and V by 8 bases; bases with no gene match: 4. This CDR3 is 11 amino acids long. CDR1 and CDR2 from the germline V gene are GTSNPN and SVGIG (reference sequence). The CDR3 region is CAGWGGETQYF. The DNA for the CDR3 is TGTGCCGGGTGGGGGGGAGAGACCCAGTACTTC.

J is TRBJ1-6 and V is TRBV6-5; 11 bases are shared with TRBD1. Germline V gene data show CDR1 as MNHEY and CDR2 as SVGAGI. The CDR3 extends over 16 amino acids. J gave up 12 bases and V 1 base, and 8 bases lay outside the gene matches. Written as DNA, the CDR3 is TGTGCCAGCAGTTACTTTGGACAGGGGGCTATTGTACCCCTCCACTTT. Its translation: CASSYFGQGAIVPLHF.

This clone has a count of ten or more. The chain is built from TRBV24-1 and TRBJ2-7; D might be TRBD1 (6 bases). Trimming took 4 bases from V and 8 from J, leaving 11 bases between them. The CDR3 runs 12 residues. The germline CDR1 and CDR2 sequences are KGHDR and SFDVKD. CDR3 protein: CATSEGGTKQYF. The CDR3 DNA reads as TGTGCCACCAGTGAAGGGGGAACGAAGCAGTACTTC.

Here the CDR3 reads CASSVGQKETQYF. The CDR3 DNA reads TGTGCCAGCAGCGTCGGACAGAAAGAGACCCAGTACTTC. The chain couples TRBV9 to TRBJ2-5, with a tentative D call TRBD1 (6 bases). V was shortened by 2 bases and J by 3 bases, with 8 bases between the two germline ends. This CDR3 is built from 13 residues. The germline gives CDR1 SGDLS, CDR2 YYNGEE.

This sequence joins TRBV23-1 and TRBJ1-5, with D tentatively TRBD1 (5 bases). TRBV23-1 is sorted into the ORF group, with uncertain function. The CDR3 extends over 20 amino acids. The V end lost 0 bases, the J end lost 4 bases, and 25 bases lay between the germline ends. CDR3 bases: TGCGCCAGCAGTCAATCGCGGGGGAGAGGGGCCCCTGCAATGAATCAGCCCCAGCATTTT. Translating it yields CASSQSRGRGAPAMNQPQHF.